The source of this T cell receptor (beta chain) is a study of blood T cell repertoires in COVID-19. Study as a whole: The origin of the acute and convalescent COVID-19 samples was the United States, Italy and Spain.

Assay used: immunoSEQ multiplex PCR; TCRdb lists only in-frame clones, some missing. The sample comprises 250,000 or so clones, about 91% of which are singletons, and about 3% rests with the top ten. From germline, CDR1 is MNHEY and CDR2 SMNVEV (reference sequence). The CDR3 is 15 amino acids. The trim removed 5 bases at V and 4 bases at J, leaving 9 bases unmatched. This study enrolled people aged roughly 18 to 89 from about two dozen US geographic areas. Participants' own reports of clinical history determined their cohort assignment. It was within 2 weeks before study entry that exposed participants met a COVID-19 case.

This clonotype was obtained from a man aged 35-49 years who had been exposed to COVID-19. This chain uses TRBV27 with TRBJ2-7; 9 nucleotides match TRBD1. The sequenced material came from PBMCs or T cells enriched from blood (not recorded which). The CDR3 here is CASSPRQGVRYEQYF. CDR3 DNA sequence: TGTGCCAGCAGTCCGAGACAGGGGGTTCGGTACGAGCAGTACTTC.